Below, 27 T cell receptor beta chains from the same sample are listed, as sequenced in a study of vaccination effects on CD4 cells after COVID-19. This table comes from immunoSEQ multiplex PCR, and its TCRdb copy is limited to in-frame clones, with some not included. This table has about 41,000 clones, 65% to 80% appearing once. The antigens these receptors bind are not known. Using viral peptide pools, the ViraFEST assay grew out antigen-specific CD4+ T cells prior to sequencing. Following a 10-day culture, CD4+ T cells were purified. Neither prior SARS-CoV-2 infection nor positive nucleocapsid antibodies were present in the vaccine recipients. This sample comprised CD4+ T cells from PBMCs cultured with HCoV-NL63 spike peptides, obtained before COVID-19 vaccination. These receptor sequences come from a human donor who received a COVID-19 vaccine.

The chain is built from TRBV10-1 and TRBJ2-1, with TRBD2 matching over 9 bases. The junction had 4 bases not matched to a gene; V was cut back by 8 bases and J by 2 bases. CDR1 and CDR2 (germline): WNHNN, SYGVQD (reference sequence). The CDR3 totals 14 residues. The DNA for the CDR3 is TGCGCCAGCTCGCGGGGGGGCGCCTACAATGAGCAGTTCTTC. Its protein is CASSRGGAYNEQFF.

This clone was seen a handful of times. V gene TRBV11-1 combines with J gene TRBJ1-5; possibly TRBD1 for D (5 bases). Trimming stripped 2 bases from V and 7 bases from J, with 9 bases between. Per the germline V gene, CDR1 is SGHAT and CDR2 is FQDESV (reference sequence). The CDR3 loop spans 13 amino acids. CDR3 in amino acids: CASSLRRGQPQHF. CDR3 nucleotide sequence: TGTGCCAGCAGCTTAAGGAGGGGACAGCCCCAGCATTTT.

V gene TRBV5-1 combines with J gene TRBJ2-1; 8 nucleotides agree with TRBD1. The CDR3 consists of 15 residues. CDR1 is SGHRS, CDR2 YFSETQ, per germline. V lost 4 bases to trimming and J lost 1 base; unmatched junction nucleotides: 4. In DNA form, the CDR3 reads TGCGCCAGCAGCGACGACAGGGGTTCCTACAATGAGCAGTTCTTC. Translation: CASSDDRGSYNEQFF.

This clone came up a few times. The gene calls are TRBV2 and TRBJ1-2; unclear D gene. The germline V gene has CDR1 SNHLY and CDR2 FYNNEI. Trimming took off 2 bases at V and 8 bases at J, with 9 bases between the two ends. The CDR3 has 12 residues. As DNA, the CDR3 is TGTGCCAGCAGTGAATCGTCGATAGGCTACACCTTC. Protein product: CASSESSIGYTF.

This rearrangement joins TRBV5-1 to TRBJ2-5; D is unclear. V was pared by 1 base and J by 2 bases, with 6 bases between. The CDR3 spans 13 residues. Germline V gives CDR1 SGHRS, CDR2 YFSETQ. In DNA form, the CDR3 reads TGCGCCAGCAGCTTGCTGAGACAAGAGACCCAGTACTTC. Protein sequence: CASSLLRQETQYF.

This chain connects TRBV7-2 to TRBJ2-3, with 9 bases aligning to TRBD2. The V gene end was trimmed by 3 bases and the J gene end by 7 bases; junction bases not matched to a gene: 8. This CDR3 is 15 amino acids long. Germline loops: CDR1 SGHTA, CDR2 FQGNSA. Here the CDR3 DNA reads TGTGCCAGCAGCTTCTGGCGGGGGGGCGAAAATACGCAGTATTTT. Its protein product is CASSFWRGGENTQYF.

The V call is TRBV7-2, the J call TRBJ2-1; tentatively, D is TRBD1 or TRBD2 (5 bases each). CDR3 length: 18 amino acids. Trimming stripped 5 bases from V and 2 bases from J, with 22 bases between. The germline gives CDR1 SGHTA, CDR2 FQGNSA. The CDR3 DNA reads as TGTGCCAGCAGCCCTCGGGGACCTTCGAGCCACACCTACAATGAGCAGTTCTTC. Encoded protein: CASSPRGPSSHTYNEQFF.

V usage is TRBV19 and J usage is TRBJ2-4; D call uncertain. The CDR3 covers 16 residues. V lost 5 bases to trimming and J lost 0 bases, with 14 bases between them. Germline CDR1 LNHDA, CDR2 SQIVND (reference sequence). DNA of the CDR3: TGTGCCAGTAGTGCACAAAAAAGAGTAGCCAAAAACATTCAGTACTTC. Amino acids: CASSAQKRVAKNIQYF.

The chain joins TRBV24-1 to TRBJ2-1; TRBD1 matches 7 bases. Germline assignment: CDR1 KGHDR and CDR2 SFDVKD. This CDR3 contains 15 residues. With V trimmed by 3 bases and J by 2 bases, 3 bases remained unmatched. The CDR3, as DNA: TGTGCCACCAGTGATGCAGGGGGAACCTACAATGAGCAGTTCTTC. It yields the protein CATSDAGGTYNEQFF.

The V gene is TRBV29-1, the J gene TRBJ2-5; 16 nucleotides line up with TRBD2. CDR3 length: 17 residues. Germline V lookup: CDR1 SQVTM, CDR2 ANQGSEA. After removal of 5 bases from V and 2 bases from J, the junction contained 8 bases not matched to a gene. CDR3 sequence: CSVPGTSGGARQETQYF. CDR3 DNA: TGCAGCGTTCCCGGGACTAGCGGGGGGGCCCGTCAAGAGACCCAGTACTTC.

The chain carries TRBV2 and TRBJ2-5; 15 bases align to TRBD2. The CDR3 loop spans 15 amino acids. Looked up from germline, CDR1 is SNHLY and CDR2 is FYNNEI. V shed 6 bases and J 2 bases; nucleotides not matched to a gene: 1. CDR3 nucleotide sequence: TGTGCCAGCAGGGGGACTAGCGGGGGGCAAGAGACCCAGTACTTC. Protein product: CASRGTSGGQETQYF.

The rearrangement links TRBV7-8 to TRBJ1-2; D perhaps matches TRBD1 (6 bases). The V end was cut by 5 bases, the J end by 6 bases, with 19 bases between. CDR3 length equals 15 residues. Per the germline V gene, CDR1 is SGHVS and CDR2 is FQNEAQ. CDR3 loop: CASSVLRGAVDGYTF. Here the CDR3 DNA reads TGTGCCAGCAGCGTCCTCAGGGGCGCCGTGGATGGCTACACCTTC.

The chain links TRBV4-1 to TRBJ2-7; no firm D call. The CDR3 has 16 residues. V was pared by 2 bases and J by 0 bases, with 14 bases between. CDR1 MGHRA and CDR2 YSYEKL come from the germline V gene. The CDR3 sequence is CASSQLNKVSSYEQYV. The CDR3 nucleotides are TGCGCCAGCAGCCAATTAAACAAGGTCAGCTCCTACGAGCAGTACGTC.

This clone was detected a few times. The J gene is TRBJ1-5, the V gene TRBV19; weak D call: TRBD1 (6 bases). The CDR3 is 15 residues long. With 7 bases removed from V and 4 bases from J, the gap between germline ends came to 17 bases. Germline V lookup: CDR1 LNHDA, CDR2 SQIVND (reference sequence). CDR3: CASNPGTQKNQPQHF. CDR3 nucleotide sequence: TGTGCCAGTAACCCCGGGACACAGAAAAATCAGCCCCAGCATTTT.

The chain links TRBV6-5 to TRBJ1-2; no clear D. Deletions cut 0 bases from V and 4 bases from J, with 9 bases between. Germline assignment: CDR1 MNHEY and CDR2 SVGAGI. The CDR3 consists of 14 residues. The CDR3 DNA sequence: TGTGCCAGCAGTTACTCGAAGGGCAGCTATGGCTACACCTTC. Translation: CASSYSKGSYGYTF.

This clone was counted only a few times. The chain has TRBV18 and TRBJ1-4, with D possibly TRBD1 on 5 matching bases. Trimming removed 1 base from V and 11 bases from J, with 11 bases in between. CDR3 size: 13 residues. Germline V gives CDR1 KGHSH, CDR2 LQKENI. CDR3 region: CASSPQGQGKLFF. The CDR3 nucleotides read TGTGCCAGCTCACCACAAGGACAAGGCAAACTGTTTTTT.

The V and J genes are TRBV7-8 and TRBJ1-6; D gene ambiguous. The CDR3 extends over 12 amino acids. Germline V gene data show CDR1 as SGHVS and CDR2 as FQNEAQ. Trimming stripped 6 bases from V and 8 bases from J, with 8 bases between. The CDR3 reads CASRVSDSPLHF. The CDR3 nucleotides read TGTGCCAGCAGGGTCTCGGATTCACCCCTCCACTTT.

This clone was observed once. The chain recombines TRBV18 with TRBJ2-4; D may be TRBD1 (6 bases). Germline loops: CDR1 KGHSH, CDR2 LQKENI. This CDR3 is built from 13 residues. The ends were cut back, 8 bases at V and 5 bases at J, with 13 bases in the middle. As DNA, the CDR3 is TGTGCCAGCGGACAGTTCGTCCAAAACATTCAGTACTTC. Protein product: CASGQFVQNIQYF. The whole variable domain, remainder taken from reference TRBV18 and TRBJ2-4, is NAGVMQNPRHLVRRRGQEARLRCSPMKGHSHVYWYRQLPEEGLKFMVYLQKENIIDESGMPKERFSAEFPKEGPSILRIQQVVRGDSAAYFCASGQFVQNIQYFGAGTRLSVL.

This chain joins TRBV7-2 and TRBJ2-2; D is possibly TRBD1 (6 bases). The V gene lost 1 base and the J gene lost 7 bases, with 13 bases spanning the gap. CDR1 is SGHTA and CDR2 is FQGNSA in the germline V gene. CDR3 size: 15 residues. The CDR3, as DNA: TGTGCCAGCAGCTTAGGGCAGGGGTTTAACGGGGAGCTGTTTTTT. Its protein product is CASSLGQGFNGELFF.

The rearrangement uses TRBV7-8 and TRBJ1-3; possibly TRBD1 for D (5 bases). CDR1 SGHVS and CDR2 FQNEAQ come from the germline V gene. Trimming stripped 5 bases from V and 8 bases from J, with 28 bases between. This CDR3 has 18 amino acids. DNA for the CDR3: TGTGCCAGCAGCCCCCGCGTTGTCAGGGTTAGTCAGGTGGACACCATATATTTT. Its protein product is CASSPRVVRVSQVDTIYF.

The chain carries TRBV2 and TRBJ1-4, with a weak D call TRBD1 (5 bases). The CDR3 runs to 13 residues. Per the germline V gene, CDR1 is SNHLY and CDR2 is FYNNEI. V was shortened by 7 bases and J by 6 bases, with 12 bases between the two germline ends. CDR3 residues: CASIGTWDEKLFF. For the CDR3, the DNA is TGTGCCAGCATAGGGACTTGGGATGAAAAACTGTTTTTT.

The CDR3 loop is CASRQGSNEKLFF. The CDR3, as DNA: TGTGCCAGCAGACAGGGTTCTAATGAAAAACTGTTTTTT. The chain joins TRBV25-1 to TRBJ1-4, with D possibly matching TRBD1 (6 bases). Germline loops: CDR1 MGHDK, CDR2 SYGVNS. V was trimmed by 6 bases and J by 3 bases, leaving 8 bases between them. This CDR3 spans 13 amino acids.

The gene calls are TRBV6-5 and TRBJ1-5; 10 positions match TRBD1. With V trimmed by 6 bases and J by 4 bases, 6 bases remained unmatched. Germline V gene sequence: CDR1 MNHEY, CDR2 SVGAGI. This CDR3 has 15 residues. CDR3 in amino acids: CASSPSGQGNQPQHF. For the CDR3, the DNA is TGTGCCAGCAGCCCATCGGGACAGGGGAATCAGCCCCAGCATTTT.

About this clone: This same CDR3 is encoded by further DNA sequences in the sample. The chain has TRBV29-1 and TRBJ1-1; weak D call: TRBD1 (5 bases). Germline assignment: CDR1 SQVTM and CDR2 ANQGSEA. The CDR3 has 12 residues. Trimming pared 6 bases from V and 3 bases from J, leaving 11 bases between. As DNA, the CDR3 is TGCAGCGTCTCTCGGGGGGACACTGAAGCTTTCTTT. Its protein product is CSVSRGDTEAFF.

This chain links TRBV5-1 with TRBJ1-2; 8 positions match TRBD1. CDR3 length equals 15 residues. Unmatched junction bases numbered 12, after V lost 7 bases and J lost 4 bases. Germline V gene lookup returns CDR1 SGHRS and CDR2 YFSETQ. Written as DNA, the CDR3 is TGCGCCAGCGGAATAGGGACCACAGGGGGCTATGGCTACACCTTC. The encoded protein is CASGIGTTGGYGYTF.

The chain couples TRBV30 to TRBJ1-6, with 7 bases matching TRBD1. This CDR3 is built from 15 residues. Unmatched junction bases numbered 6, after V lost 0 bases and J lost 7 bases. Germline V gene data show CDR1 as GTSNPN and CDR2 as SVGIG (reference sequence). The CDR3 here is CAWSVTGVRNSPLHF. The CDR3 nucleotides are TGTGCCTGGAGTGTAACAGGGGTGAGGAATTCACCCCTCCACTTT.

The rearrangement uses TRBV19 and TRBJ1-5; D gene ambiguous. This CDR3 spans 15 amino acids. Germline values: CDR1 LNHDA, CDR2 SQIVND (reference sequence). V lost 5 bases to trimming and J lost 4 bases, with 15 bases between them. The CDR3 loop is CASSSEGSPNQPQHF. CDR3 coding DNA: TGTGCCAGTAGTTCCGAGGGCTCCCCTAATCAGCCCCAGCATTTT.